This entry lists 10 T cell receptor beta chains sequenced from one sample in a study of cytomegalovirus exposure and HLA in healthy donors. The study ran its PCR with 60 Vbeta and 13 Jbeta primers. Profiling relied on immunoSEQ multiplex PCR, and the TCRdb table lists in-frame clones only, not all of them. The data contain roughly 180,000 clones, 78% of them singletons. The sequencing input was PBMCs. These receptor sequences come from a female donor in good health and CMV-seronegative.

This chain uses TRBV6-1 with TRBJ1-2; TRBD1 matches 8 bases. CDR1 is MNHNS, CDR2 SASEGT, per germline. The CDR3 totals 14 residues. Germline trimming cut 6 bases from V and 2 bases from J; bases unmatched to any gene: 5. The CDR3 sequence is CASRPGQENYGYTF. In DNA, the CDR3 is TGTGCCAGCAGGCCGGGACAGGAAAACTATGGCTACACCTTC.

The chain links TRBV27 to TRBJ2-3; D gene unclear. Trimming removed 3 bases from V and 5 bases from J, with 6 bases in between. The length of the CDR3 is 12 residues. Per germline, CDR1 MNHEY and CDR2 SMNVEV (reference sequence). In DNA form, the CDR3 reads TGTGCCAGCAGTTTTAATAGAGATACGCAGTATTTT. It specifies CASSFNRDTQYF.

The chain couples TRBV1 to TRBJ2-5; the listed D gene, TRBD1, was not tested against the DNA. TRBV1 is a pseudogene segment. CDR3 length: 17 amino acids. The CDR3 DNA sequence: TGCACCAGCAGCCGCCCCCCCCCGGGACAGGAGAAAGAGACCCAGTACTTC. It translates to CTSSRPPPGQEKETQYF.

The gene calls are TRBV11-2 and TRBJ2-7, with TRBD1 matching 11 bases. This CDR3 comprises 14 residues. The germline gives CDR1 SGHAT, CDR2 FQNNGV. Trimming took 8 bases from V and 3 from J; bases not matched to a gene: 6. CDR3 sequence (DNA): TGTGCCAGCTCAGAGGGGACAGGGGGCTACGAGCAGTACTTC. It yields the protein CASSEGTGGYEQYF.

The V gene is TRBV29-1, the J gene TRBJ1-2; 7 bases align to TRBD1. With V trimmed by 3 bases and J by 4 bases, 8 bases remained unmatched. CDR3 size: 14 residues. Germline values: CDR1 SQVTM, CDR2 ANQGSEA. The chain's CDR3 is CSVDSQGQLYGYTF. The CDR3, as DNA: TGCAGCGTTGACAGTCAGGGACAGCTCTATGGCTACACCTTC.

The chain links TRBV6-1 to TRBJ1-5; 7 bases map to TRBD1. The CDR3 loop spans 16 amino acids. V gave up 4 bases and J gave up 4 bases; unmatched junction bases: 10. CDR1 and CDR2 from the germline V gene are MNHNS and SASEGT. This CDR3 reads CASSVLWQGGNQPQHF. The CDR3 nucleotides are TGTGCCAGCAGTGTGTTGTGGCAGGGGGGTAATCAGCCCCAGCATTTT.

CDR3 sequence reads: CASSQDRGTMNTEAFF. CDR3 nucleotide sequence: TGTGCCAGCAGCCAGGACAGGGGAACAATGAACACTGAAGCTTTCTTT. This chain links TRBV14 with TRBJ1-1; the match to TRBD1 covers 9 bases. CDR1 is SGHDN and CDR2 is FVKESK in the germline V gene. The CDR3 sequence is 16 residues long. V shed 3 bases and J 0 bases; nucleotides not matched to a gene: 5.

A single count supports this clone. The rearrangement links TRBV28 to TRBJ1-2; TRBD1 matches 7 bases. The CDR3 sequence is 13 residues long. Germline V lookup: CDR1 MDHEN, CDR2 SYDVKM. V dropped 5 bases and J dropped 2; count of bases not matched to a gene: 2. CDR3 nucleotides: TGTGCCAGCAGTCCGACAGGGAACTATGGCTACACCTTC. Protein product: CASSPTGNYGYTF.

The V call is TRBV7-9, the J call TRBJ2-1, with TRBD1 identical over 9 bases. Germline values: CDR1 SEHNR, CDR2 FQNEAQ (reference sequence). The CDR3 is made up of 16 amino acids. J gave up 4 bases and V 1 base, and 5 bases lay outside the gene matches. CDR3 region: CASSLVKGQGYNEQFF. CDR3 coding DNA: TGTGCCAGCAGCTTAGTAAAGGGACAGGGATACAATGAGCAGTTCTTC.

The rearrangement uses TRBV27 and TRBJ1-2, with D perhaps TRBD1 (5 bases). Germline V gives CDR1 MNHEY, CDR2 SMNVEV (reference sequence). V shed 2 bases and J shed 7 bases, with 11 bases lying between them. This CDR3 is 13 amino acids long. CDR3 sequence: CASSLARDLGYTF. CDR3 bases: TGTGCCAGCAGTTTAGCCAGGGATCTTGGCTACACCTTC.